Included here is one T cell receptor (beta chain) sequence, with context. Sequencing used immunoSEQ multiplex PCR; TCRdb keeps in-frame clones, though not all of them. This table has under 1,100,000 clones, 70% to 80% appearing once. Splitting the CD4+ cells yielded a CD45RA+ naive subset and a CD45RA-negative memory subset. V shed 1 base and J shed 4 bases, with 16 bases lying between them. The CDR3 runs 16 residues. Germline lookup yields CDR1 LGHNA and CDR2 YNFKEQ. This sample stems from a study of shared clonotypes between healthy human individuals. The source is a man aged 18 to 30 in good health. This rearrangement joins TRBV4-2 to TRBJ2-5; D is unclear. The sample taken for sequencing was memory CD4+ T cells sorted from blood. Described subset: CD45RA-negative fraction. CDR3 nucleotides: TGTGCCAGCAGCCAAGGGACCGAGACAATGGGAGAGACCCAGTACTTC. Translated, it gives CASSQGTETMGETQYF.